The rows below give T cell receptor beta chains drawn from one sample of a study of technical replicates of blood from a handful of donors. This table comes from immunoSEQ multiplex PCR, and its TCRdb copy is limited to in-frame clones, with some not included. The data hold tens of thousands of clones, with just over 90% observed a single time. The sample was T cells isolated from PBMCs. The receptors originated from a human donor in good health. CDR3s include the opening cysteine and the closing phenylalanine or tryptophan. The D gene is left open where the match is weak. The listing skips clone size in some rows; elsewhere it reads once, few, many or a size class.

>-|TRBV6-5|TRBJ2-1|TRBD2
CASSLRLATNEQFF
TGTGCCAGCAGTTTAAGACTAGCGACCAATGAGCAGTTCTTC
>-|TRBV29-1|TRBJ1-2|-
CSAQQGVFNYGYTF
TGCAGCGCCCAACAAGGGGTGTTCAACTATGGCTACACCTTC
>-|TRBV7-9|TRBJ1-3|TRBD1
CASSFTGTGVGNTIYF
TGTGCCAGCAGTTTCACCGGGACAGGGGTCGGAAACACCATATATTTT
>-|TRBV2|TRBJ1-3|TRBD1
CARRGQSSGNTIYF
TGTGCCAGGCGGGGACAGAGCTCTGGAAACACCATATATTTT
>-|TRBV7-9|TRBJ1-1|-
CASSLGGSGTEAFF
TGTGCCAGCAGCTTGGGGGGAAGTGGCACTGAAGCTTTCTTT
>-|TRBV14|TRBJ1-6|TRBD1
CASSGLGQWNSPLHF
TGTGCCAGCAGCGGATTGGGACAGTGGAATTCACCCCTCCACTTT
>-|TRBV13|TRBJ2-3|TRBD2
CASSLIAGNLTDTQYF
TGTGCCAGCAGCCTAATAGCGGGGAACCTCACAGATACGCAGTATTTT
>-|TRBV10-2|TRBJ2-1|-
CASSEQGGGGYYNEQFF
TGCGCCAGCAGTGAACAAGGAGGCGGGGGCTACTACAATGAGCAGTTCTTC
>-|TRBV15|TRBJ1-5|-
CATSRDSQGYQPQHF
TGTGCCACCAGCAGAGATAGTCAGGGGTACCAGCCCCAGCATTTT
>-|TRBV6-5|TRBJ1-1|-
CASSSTLLGGRTEAFF
TGTGCCAGCAGTTCAACCCTGTTGGGAGGGCGAACTGAAGCTTTCTTT
>few|TRBV7-8|TRBJ2-5|-
CASSLLPGGFQETQYF
TGTGCCAGCAGCCTACTCCCTGGGGGGTTTCAAGAGACCCAGTACTTC
>-|TRBV6-5|TRBJ2-2|-
CASSYDTGNTGELFF
TGTGCCAGCAGTTACGATACAGGGAACACCGGGGAGCTGTTTTTT
>-|TRBV6-9|TRBJ1-1|-
CASSYQADTEAFF
TGTGCCAGCAGTTACCAGGCCGACACTGAAGCTTTCTTT
>-|TRBV25-1|TRBJ2-1|TRBD2
CASGGLAGSEQFF
TGTGCCAGCGGGGGACTAGCGGGAAGTGAGCAGTTCTTC
>few|TRBV18|TRBJ1-5|TRBD1
CASSPTGDERPQHF
TGTGCCAGCTCACCTACAGGGGATGAACGGCCCCAGCATTTT
>once|TRBV10-1|TRBJ2-4|-
CASAAGPAKNIQYF
TGCGCCAGCGCAGCGGGTCCGGCGAAAAACATTCAGTACTTC
>-|TRBV6-1|TRBJ1-3|TRBD1
CASIIGTGRNTIYF
TGTGCCAGCATAATCGGGACAGGGAGAAACACCATATATTTT
>-|TRBV18|TRBJ1-5|-
CASSIEEDQPQHF
TGTGCCAGCTCCATTGAGGAAGATCAGCCCCAGCATTTT
>-|TRBV9|TRBJ2-7|TRBD2
CASSPHVAGFSSYEQYF
TGTGCCAGCAGCCCCCATGTAGCGGGATTCTCATCCTACGAGCAGTACTTC
>-|TRBV27|TRBJ1-5|TRBD1
CASRRLYRGGNQPQHF
TGTGCCAGCAGGAGACTCTACAGGGGCGGGAATCAGCCCCAGCATTTT